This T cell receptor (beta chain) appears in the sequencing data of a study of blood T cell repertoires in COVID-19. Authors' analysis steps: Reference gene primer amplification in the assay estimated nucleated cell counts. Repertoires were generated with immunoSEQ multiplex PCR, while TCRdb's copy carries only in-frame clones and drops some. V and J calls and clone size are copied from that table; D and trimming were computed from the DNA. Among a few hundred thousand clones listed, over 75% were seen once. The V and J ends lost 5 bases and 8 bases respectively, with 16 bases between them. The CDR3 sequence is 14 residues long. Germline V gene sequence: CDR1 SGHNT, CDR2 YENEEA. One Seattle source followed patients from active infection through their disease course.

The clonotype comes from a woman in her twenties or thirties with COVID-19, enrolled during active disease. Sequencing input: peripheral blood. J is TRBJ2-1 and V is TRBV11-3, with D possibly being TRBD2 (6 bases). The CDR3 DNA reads TGTGCCAGCAGCCCGGGGACTTCACCCCATGAGCAGTTCTTC. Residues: CASSPGTSPHEQFF.